This is a list of T cell receptor beta chains from one sample in a study of sequential checkpoint blockade in melanoma. The repertoire was sequenced with immunoSEQ multiplex PCR; TCRdb's copy has only in-frame clones and lacks some. The sample holds around 10,000 clones, 55% to 85% seen once. The sample in question was CD8+ T cells sorted from blood (inferred from file names), obtained from a patient given nivolumab and ipilimumab in sequence. The receptors stem from a human donor with melanoma. Each CDR3 is given with its conserved first and last residue. The D gene is left open where the match is weak. Size is stated for part of the rows, as once, few or many counts, or as a class when the clone is expanded.

. TRBJ1-5 . TRBV9 TGTGCCAGCAGCGCCCGACAGACCCTATCCGGCAATCAGCCCCAGCATTTT CASSARQTLSGNQPQHF
. TRBJ1-1 TRBD1 TRBV9 TGTGCCAGCAGCGTACTCAGTACCCCAAGCCCGACAGGGGCTACTGAAGCTTTCTTT CASSVLSTPSPTGATEAFF
. TRBJ1-2 . TRBV10-3 TGTGCCATCAGTGAGGTCACAGGGCCCCTTCCTAACTATGGCTACACCTTC CAISEVTGPLPNYGYTF
. TRBJ2-1 TRBD1 TRBV19 TGTGCCAGTAGTATAGGTGGGACAGCCATAAACAATGAGCAGTTCTTC CASSIGGTAINNEQFF
. TRBJ2-6 . TRBV9 TGTGCCAGCAGCTATCGGGGTTCTGGGGCCAACGTCCTGACTTTC CASSYRGSGANVLTF
. TRBJ2-1 TRBD1 TRBV4-2 TGTGCCAGCAGCCAAGGACCGACAGGGCGAGTAGAGCAGTTCTTC CASSQGPTGRVEQFF
. TRBJ2-3 TRBD2 TRBV7-2 TGTGCCAGCAGCGCTGGGACTAGCGGGGGTACAGATACGCAGTATTTT CASSAGTSGGTDTQYF
once TRBJ2-7 . TRBV11-2 TGTGCCAGCAGCTTAGATCCCGGAGCCCTCGAGCAGTACTTC CASSLDPGALEQYF
medium-sized TRBJ1-6 . TRBV7-3 TGTGCCAGCAGTCCCGGGGGGTTATCACCCCTCCACTTT CASSPGGLSPLHF
few TRBJ2-7 . TRBV30 TGTGCCTGGAGTGGGGACAATTCCTACGAGCAGTACTTC CAWSGDNSYEQYF
. TRBJ1-5 . TRBV5-6 TGTGCCAGCAGCTTGGCCGCGGGCCATAGCAATCAGCCCCAGCATTTT CASSLAAGHSNQPQHF
. TRBJ2-2 TRBD2 TRBV15 TGTGCCACCAGCGTCGGCGGGCTAGCGGGGGGGGCCAGGCTGTTTTTT CATSVGGLAGGARLFF
. TRBJ1-1 . TRBV9 TGTGCCAGCAATCCGACACCGGACACTGAAGCTTTCTTT CASNPTPDTEAFF
. TRBJ1-2 . TRBV9 TGTGCCAGCAGCGACTACAGGGATGGCTACACCTTC CASSDYRDGYTF
. TRBJ2-3 TRBD2 TRBV9 TGTGCCAGCAGCCCCGAAGCGGGGGGAGTAGATACGCAGTATTTT CASSPEAGGVDTQYF
. TRBJ2-7 TRBD1 TRBV5-5 TGTGCCAGCAGTCTCGGGCAGGGGGCTTATTACGAGCAGTACTTC CASSLGQGAYYEQYF
. TRBJ2-7 . TRBV12-2 TGTGCAAGTCGCTCCCGGGACAGGGGCTACGAGCAGTACTTC CASRSRDRGYEQYF
. TRBJ1-2 . TRBV30 TGTGCCTGGAGGGGCGGGTATGGCTACACCTTC CAWRGGYGYTF
. TRBJ2-2 TRBD2 TRBV5-1 TGCGCCAGCAGCTTGGATCCTGCGGGAGGTGCGAACACCGGGGAGCTGTTTTTT CASSLDPAGGANTGELFF
. TRBJ2-1 TRBD2 TRBV27 TGTGCCAGCCGACTAGCGGGAGGGTACAATGAGCAGTTCTTC CASRLAGGYNEQFF
. TRBJ2-7 . TRBV5-6 TGTGCCAGCACCACCTGGGGGACTCCCTACGAGCAGTACTTC CASTTWGTPYEQYF
. TRBJ2-1 TRBD2 TRBV18 TGTGCCAGCTCACCCGGGACTATCAAAAATGAGCAGTTCTTC CASSPGTIKNEQFF
. TRBJ1-1 . TRBV6-1 TGTGCCAGCCGGACACTGGGCACTGAAGCTTTCTTT CASRTLGTEAFF
. TRBJ2-1 . TRBV9 TGTGCCAGCAGCGTAGAGGGACACCCCGCCCTGAGCTCCTACAATGAGCAGTTCTTC CASSVEGHPALSSYNEQFF
. TRBJ1-2 . TRBV5-1 TGCGCCAGCAGCTTGGGGGTAGGGGGGGCCAATGGCTACACCTTC CASSLGVGGANGYTF
. TRBJ2-5 . TRBV4-2 TGTGCCAGCAGCCAGGGGGCCAGGACCCAGTACTTC CASSQGARTQYF
. TRBJ1-2 . TRBV27 TGTGCCAGCAGGTCCCGGGACAAGAAGGGTCACTATGTCTACACCTTC CASRSRDKKGHYVYTF
. TRBJ2-7 . TRBV11-1 TGTGCCAGCAGCCTCGACAGCTACGAGCAGTACTTC CASSLDSYEQYF
. TRBJ2-1 . TRBV4-3 TGCGCCAGCAGCCAAGACGGGACTGACTCCTACAATGAGCAGTTCTTC CASSQDGTDSYNEQFF
. TRBJ2-1 . TRBV27 TGTGCCAGCCGAGGGGCGGGACTGTACAATGAGCAGTTCTTC CASRGAGLYNEQFF
. TRBJ2-3 TRBD2 TRBV13 TGTGCCAGCAGCTCCAGACTAGCGGGGTGGGCAGATACGCAGTATTTT CASSSRLAGWADTQYF
. TRBJ2-7 . TRBV5-1 TGCGCCAGCAGCCCCGACAAGATCAACGAGCAGTACTTC CASSPDKINEQYF
. TRBJ1-6 TRBD1 TRBV6-5 TGTGCCAGCAGTTCTGACAGGGTACGCTCACCCCTCCACTTT CASSSDRVRSPLHF